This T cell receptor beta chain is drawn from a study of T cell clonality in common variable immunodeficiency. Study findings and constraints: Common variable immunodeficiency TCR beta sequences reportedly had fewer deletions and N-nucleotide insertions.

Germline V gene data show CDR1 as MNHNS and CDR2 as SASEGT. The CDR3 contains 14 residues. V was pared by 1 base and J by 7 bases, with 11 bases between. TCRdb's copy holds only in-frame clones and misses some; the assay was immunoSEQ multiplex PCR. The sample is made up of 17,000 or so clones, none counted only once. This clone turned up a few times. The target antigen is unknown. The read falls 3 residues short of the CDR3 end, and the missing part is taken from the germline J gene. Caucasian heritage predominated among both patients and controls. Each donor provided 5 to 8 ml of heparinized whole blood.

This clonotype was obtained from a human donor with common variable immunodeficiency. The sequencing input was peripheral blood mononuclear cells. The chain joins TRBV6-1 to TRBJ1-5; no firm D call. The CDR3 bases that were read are TGTGCCAGCAGTGAAGTCCAAGGCTGGCAGCCC. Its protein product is CASSEVQGWQP. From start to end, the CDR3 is CASSEVQGWQPQHF.